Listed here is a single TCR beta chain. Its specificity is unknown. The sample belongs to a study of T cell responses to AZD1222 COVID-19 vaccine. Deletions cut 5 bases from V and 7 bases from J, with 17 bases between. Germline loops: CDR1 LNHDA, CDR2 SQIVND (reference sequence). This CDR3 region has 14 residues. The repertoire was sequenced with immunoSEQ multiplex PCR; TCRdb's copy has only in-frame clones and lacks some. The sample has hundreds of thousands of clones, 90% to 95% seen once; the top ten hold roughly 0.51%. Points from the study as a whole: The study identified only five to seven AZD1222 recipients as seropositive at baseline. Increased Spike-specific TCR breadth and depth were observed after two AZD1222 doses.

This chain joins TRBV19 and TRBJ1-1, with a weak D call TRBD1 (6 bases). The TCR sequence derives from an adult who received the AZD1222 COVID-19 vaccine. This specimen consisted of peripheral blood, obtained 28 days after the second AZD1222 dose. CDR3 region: CASSPWTARGEAFF. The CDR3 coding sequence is TGTGCCAGTAGTCCCTGGACAGCGAGGGGTGAAGCTTTCTTT.